This T cell receptor (beta chain) originates from a study of breast tumors, draining lymph nodes, adjacent tissues. Study-wide results and limits: Most tumor T cells seemingly derive from lymph node, then expand in tumor. Luminal-like breast cancer showed significantly higher tumor–nontumor repertoire similarity than basal-like. Compared with lymph nodes, tumors were less diverse; compared with nontumor tissue, more. Data only fit, rather than demonstrated, lymph node origin of most tumor T cells.

V was pared by 4 bases and J by 5 bases, with 15 bases between. CDR1 and CDR2 (germline): SGHRS, YFSETQ. The CDR3 is 14 residues long. From the multiplex PCR reads, TCRdb called clonotypes with MiXCR, one entry per CDR3 protein. The sample has 130,000 or so distinct CDR3 sequences, over 20% seen once; the top ten hold 2% to 2.5%. This clonotype appeared many times. Its antigen remains unknown. Axillary draining lymph nodes of breast cancer patients supplied the node samples. This rearrangement joins TRBV5-1 to TRBJ2-5; tentatively, D is TRBD2 (6 bases). Sequencing was performed on axillary lymph node tissue. The source is a female donor with breast cancer. Some clones in this sample may be carry-over from other donors' samples. The CDR3 here is CASSSGSPGETQYF. CDR3 nucleotides: TGCGCCAGCAGCAGCGGGTCGCCGGGGGAGACCCAGTACTTC.